The clone carrying this T cell receptor (beta chain) was seen more than once but under ten times. Its antigen is still unknown. Clones were read by immunoSEQ multiplex PCR, and TCRdb kept only the in-frame ones, dropping some. Among 300,000 to 350,000 clones listed, about 80% were seen once. The CDR3 sequence is 11 residues long. Germline V lookup: CDR1 MNHEY, CDR2 SVGAGI. V lost 9 bases, J lost 6 bases, and 4 bases stayed unmatched. The data belong to a study of cytotoxic CD8 clonotypes in ibrutinib-treated CLL. General study results and limits: Clonality was elevated at ibrutinib response and had returned toward baseline at progression. Relative to age-matched healthy donors, clonality at baseline was higher, and it tracked circulating CD8+ T-cell counts.

Sequenced here: PBMCs, sampled before ibrutinib treatment. The TCR was taken from a human donor with chronic lymphocytic leukemia. The chain employs TRBV6-5 and TRBJ2-7, with 8 bases fitting TRBD1. In nucleotides, the CDR3 is TGTGCCAGTTCGACAGGGGCCGAGCAGTACTTC. This codes for CASSTGAEQYF.